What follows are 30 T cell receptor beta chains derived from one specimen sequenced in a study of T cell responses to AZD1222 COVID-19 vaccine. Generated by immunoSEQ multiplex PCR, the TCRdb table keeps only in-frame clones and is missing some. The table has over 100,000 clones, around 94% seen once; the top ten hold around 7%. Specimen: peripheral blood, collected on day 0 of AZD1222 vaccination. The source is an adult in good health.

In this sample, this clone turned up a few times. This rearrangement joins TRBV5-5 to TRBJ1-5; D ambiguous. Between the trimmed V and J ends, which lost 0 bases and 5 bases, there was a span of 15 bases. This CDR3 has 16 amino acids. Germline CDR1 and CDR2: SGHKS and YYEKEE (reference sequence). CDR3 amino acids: CASSLAAHLDDQPQHF. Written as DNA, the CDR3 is TGTGCCAGCAGCTTGGCCGCGCACCTCGACGATCAGCCCCAGCATTTT. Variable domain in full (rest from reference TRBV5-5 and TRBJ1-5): DAGVTQSPTHLIKTRGQQVTLRCSPISGHKSVSWYQQVLGQGPQFIFQYYEKEERGRGNFPDRFSARQFPNYSSELNVNALLLGDSALYLCASSLAAHLDDQPQHFGDGTRLSIL.

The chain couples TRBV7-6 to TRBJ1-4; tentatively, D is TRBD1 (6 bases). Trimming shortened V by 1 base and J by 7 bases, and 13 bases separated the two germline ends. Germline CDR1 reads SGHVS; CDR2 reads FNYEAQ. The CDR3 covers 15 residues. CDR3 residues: CASSLVQGLAEKLFF. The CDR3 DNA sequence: TGTGCCAGCAGCTTAGTGCAGGGGCTGGCTGAAAAACTGTTTTTT.

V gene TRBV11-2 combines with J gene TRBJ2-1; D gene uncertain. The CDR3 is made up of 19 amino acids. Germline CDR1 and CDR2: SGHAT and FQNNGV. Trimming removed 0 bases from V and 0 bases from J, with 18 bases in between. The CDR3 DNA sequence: TGTGCCAGCAGCTTAGATGGGTCGTTGGATTTTAGCTCCTACAATGAGCAGTTCTTC. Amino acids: CASSLDGSLDFSSYNEQFF.

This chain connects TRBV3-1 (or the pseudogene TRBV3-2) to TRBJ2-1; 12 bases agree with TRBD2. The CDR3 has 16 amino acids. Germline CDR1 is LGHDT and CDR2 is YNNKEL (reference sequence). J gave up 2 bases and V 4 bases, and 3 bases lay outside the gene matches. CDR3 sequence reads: CASSRWTSGAYNEQFF. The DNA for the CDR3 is TGTGCCAGCAGCCGATGGACTAGCGGGGCCTACAATGAGCAGTTCTTC.

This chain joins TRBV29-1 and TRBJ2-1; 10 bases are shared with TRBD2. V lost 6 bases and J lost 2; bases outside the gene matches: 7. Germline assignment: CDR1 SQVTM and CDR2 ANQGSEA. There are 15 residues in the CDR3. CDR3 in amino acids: CSVSLLAGPYNEQFF. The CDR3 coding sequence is TGCAGCGTCTCCTTACTAGCGGGGCCCTACAATGAGCAGTTCTTC.

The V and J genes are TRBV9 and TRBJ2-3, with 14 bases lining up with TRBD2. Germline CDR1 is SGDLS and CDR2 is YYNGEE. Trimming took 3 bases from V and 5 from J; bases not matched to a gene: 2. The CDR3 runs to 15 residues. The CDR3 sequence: CASSGGLAGVDTQYF. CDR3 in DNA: TGTGCCAGCAGCGGGGGACTAGCGGGGGTAGATACGCAGTATTTT.

In DNA form, the CDR3 reads TGTGCCAGCAGCCAAGATAGGACAGTGGGGGTCACTGAAGCTTTCTTT. Protein product: CASSQDRTVGVTEAFF. The J gene is TRBJ1-1, the V gene TRBV4-2; possible D gene TRBD1, 6 bases. This CDR3 has 16 amino acids. V shed 0 bases and J shed 4 bases, with 15 bases lying between them. Germline assignment: CDR1 LGHNA and CDR2 YNFKEQ.

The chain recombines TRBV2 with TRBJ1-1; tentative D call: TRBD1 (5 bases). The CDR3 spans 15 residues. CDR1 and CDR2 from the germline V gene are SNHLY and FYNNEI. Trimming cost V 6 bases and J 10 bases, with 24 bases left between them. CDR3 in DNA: TGTGCCAGCAGACCCACAACCGGGACCCCTTACGGAGCTTTCTTT. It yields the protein CASRPTTGTPYGAFF.

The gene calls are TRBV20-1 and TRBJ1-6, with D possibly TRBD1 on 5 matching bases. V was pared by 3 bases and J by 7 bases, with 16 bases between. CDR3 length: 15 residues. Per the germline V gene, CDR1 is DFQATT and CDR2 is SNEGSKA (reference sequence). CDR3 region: CSASGALPGNSPLHF. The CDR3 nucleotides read TGCAGTGCTAGTGGGGCCCTTCCAGGAAATTCACCCCTCCACTTT.

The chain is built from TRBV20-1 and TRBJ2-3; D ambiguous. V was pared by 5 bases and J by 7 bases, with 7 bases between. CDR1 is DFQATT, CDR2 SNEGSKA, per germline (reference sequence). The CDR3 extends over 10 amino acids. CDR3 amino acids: CSAGINTQYF. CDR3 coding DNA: TGCAGTGCTGGCATAAATACGCAGTATTTT.

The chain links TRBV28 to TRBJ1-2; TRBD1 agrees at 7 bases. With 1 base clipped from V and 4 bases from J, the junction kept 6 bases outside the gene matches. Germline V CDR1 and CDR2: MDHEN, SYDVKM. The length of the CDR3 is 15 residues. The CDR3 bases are TGTGCCAGCAGTTTATACGCAGGGGGGAGCTATGGCTACACCTTC. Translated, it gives CASSLYAGGSYGYTF.

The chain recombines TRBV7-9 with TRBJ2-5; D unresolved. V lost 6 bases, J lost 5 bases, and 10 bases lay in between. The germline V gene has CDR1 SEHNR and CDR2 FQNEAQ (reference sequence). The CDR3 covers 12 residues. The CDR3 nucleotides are TGTGCCAGCAGGTCTGTTGGGGAGACCCAGTACTTC. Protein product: CASRSVGETQYF.

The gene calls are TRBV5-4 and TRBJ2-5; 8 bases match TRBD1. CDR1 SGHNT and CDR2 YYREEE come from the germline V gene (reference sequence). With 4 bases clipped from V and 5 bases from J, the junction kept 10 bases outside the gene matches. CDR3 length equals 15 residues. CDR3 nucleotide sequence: TGTGCCAGCAGCCCTTCCCAGGGGGCTTGGGAGACCCAGTACTTC. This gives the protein CASSPSQGAWETQYF.

The DNA of the CDR3 is TGTGCCACCAGTGATCCTAGGACAGTAGGATCCGGGGAGCTGTTTTTT. As protein: CATSDPRTVGSGELFF. The J gene is TRBJ2-2, the V gene TRBV24-1; possible D gene TRBD1, 6 bases. CDR1 is KGHDR and CDR2 is SFDVKD in the germline V gene. Trimming stripped 3 bases from V and 6 bases from J, with 16 bases between. This CDR3 contains 16 residues.

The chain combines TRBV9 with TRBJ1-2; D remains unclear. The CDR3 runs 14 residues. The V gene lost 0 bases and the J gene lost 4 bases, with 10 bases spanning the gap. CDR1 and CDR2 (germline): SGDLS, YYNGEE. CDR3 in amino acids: CASSVDGSGYGYTF. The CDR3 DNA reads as TGTGCCAGCAGCGTAGACGGTAGCGGCTATGGCTACACCTTC.

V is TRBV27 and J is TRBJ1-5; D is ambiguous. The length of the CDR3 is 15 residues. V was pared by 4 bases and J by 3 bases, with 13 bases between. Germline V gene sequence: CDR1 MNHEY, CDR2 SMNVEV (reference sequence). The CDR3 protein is CASSSSLAINQPQHF. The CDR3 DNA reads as TGTGCCAGCAGTTCAAGCTTAGCGATCAATCAGCCCCAGCATTTT.

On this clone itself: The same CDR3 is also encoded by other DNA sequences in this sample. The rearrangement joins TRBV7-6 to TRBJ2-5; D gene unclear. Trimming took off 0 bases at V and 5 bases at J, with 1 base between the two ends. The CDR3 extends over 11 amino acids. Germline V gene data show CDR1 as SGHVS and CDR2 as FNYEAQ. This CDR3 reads CASSLAETQYF. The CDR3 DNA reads TGTGCCAGCAGCTTAGCGGAGACCCAGTACTTC.

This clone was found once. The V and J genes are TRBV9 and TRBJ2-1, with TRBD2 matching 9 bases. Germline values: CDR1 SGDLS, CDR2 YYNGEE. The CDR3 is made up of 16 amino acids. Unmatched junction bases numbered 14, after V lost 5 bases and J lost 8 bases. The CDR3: CASSPSGGRAAYEQFF. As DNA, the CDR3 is TGTGCCAGCAGTCCGTCGGGCGGGAGGGCCGCCTATGAGCAGTTCTTC. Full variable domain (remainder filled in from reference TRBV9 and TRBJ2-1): DSGVTQTPKHLITATGQRVTLRCSPRSGDLSVYWYQQSLDQGLQFLIQYYNGEERAKGNILERFSAQQFPDLHSELNLSSLELGDSALYFCASSPSGGRAAYEQFFGPGTRLTVL.

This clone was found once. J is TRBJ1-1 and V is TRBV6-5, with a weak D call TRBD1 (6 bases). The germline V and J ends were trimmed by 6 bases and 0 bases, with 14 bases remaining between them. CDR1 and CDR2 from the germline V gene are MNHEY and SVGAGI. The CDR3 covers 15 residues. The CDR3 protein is CASRSIGQMNTEAFF. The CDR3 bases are TGTGCCAGCAGATCAATCGGACAGATGAACACTGAAGCTTTCTTT.

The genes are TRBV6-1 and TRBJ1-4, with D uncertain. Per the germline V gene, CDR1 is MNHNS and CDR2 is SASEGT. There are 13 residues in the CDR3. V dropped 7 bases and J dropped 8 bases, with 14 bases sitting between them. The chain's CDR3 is CASTYLVGEKLFF. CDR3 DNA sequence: TGTGCCAGCACTTACCTGGTAGGCGAAAAACTGTTTTTT.

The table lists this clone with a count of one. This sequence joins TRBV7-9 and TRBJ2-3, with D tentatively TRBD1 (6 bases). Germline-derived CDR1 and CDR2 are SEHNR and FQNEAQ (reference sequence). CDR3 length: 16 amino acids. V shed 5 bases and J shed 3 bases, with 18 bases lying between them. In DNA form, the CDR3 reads TGTGCCAGCAGCCGGCAGGGGTGGGGGATGACAGATACGCAGTATTTT. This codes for CASSRQGWGMTDTQYF.

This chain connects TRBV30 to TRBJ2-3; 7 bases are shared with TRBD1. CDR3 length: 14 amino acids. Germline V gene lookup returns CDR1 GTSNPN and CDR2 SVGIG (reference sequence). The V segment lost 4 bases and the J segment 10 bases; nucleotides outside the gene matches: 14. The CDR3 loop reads CAWTGTDLKGPQYF. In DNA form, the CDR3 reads TGTGCCTGGACAGGGACAGATCTAAAGGGACCGCAGTATTTT. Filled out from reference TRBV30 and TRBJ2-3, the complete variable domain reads SQTIHQWPATLVQPVGSPLSLECTVEGTSNPNLYWYRQAAGRGLQLLFYSVGIGQISSEVPQNLSASRPQDRQFILSSKKLLLSDSGFYLCAWTGTDLKGPQYFGPGTRLTVL.

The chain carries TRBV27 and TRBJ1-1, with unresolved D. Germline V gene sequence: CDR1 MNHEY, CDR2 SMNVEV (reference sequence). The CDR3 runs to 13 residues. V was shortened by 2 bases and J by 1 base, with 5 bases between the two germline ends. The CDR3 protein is CASSLNRNTEAFF. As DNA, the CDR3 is TGTGCCAGCAGTTTAAACAGGAACACTGAAGCTTTCTTT.

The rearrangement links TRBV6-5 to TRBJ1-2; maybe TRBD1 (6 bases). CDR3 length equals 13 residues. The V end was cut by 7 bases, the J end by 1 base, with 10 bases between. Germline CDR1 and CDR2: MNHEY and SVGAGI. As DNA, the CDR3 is TGTGCCAGCAAACAGGGTGGTAACTATGGCTACACCTTC. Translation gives CASKQGGNYGYTF.

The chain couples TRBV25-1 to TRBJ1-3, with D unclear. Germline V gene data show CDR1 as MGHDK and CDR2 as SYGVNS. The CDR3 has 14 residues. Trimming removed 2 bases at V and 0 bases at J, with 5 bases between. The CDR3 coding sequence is TGTGCCAGCAGTGAAGAGTTCTCTGGAAACACCATATATTTT. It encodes CASSEEFSGNTIYF. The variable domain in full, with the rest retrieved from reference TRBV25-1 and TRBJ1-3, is EADIYQTPRYLVIGTGKKITLECSQTMGHDKMYWYQQDPGMELHLIHYSYGVNSTEKGDLSSESTVSRIRTEHFPLTLESARPSHTSQYLCASSEEFSGNTIYFGEGSWLTVV.

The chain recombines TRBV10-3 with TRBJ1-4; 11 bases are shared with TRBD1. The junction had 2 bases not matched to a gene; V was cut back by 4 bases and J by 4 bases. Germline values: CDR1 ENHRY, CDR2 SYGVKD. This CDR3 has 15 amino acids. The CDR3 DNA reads TGTGCCATCAGTGCCGGGACAGGGGGTAATGAAAAACTGTTTTTT. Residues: CAISAGTGGNEKLFF.

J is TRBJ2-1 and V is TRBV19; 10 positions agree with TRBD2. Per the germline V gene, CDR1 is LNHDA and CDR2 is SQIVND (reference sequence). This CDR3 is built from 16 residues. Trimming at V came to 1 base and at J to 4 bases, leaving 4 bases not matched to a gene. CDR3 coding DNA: TGTGCCAGTAGTATAGGGCGGACTAGCGGATACAATGAGCAGTTCTTC. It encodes CASSIGRTSGYNEQFF. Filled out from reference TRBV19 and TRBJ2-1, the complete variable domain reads DGGITQSPKYLFRKEGQNVTLSCEQNLNHDAMYWYRQDPGQGLRLIYYSQIVNDFQKGDIAEGYSVSREKKESFPLTVTSAQKNPTAFYLCASSIGRTSGYNEQFFGPGTRLTVL.

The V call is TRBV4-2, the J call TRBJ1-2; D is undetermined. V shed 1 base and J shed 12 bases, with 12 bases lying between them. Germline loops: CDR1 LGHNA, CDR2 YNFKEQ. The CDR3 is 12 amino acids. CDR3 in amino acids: CASSQVEGPHTF. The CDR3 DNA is TGTGCCAGCAGCCAAGTGGAGGGCCCCCACACCTTC.

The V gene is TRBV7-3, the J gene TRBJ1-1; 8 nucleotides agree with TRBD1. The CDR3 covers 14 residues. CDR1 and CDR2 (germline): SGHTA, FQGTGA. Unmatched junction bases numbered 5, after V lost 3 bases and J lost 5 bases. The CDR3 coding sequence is TGTGCCAGCAGCTTGGACAGGGTGGAAACTGAAGCTTTCTTT. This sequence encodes CASSLDRVETEAFF.

CDR3: CASSEGGSQSYGYTF. In DNA, the CDR3 is TGTGCCAGCAGTGAAGGTGGCAGCCAATCCTATGGCTACACCTTC. The V call is TRBV6-1, the J call TRBJ1-2; no clear D gene. The CDR3 is 15 amino acids. Germline lookup yields CDR1 MNHNS and CDR2 SASEGT. V lost 1 base, J lost 4 bases, and 13 bases lay in between.